Each of the 17 T cell receptor beta chains below was sequenced from the same sample in a study of identical twins. TCRdb reanalysed the 5' RACE reads using MiXCR and keeps one entry per CDR3 protein. The sample holds some 900,000 distinct CDR3 sequences, about 12% seen once. The sample also formed part of further work on yellow fever vaccine responses in identical twins.

Material for sequencing was PBMCs. These TCRs come from a woman aged 18-29 years in good health.

This clonotype was detected a few times. The chain couples TRBV3-1 to TRBJ2-5; no clear D gene. The CDR3 spans 13 residues. Trimming took 0 bases from V and 3 from J, leaving 5 bases between them. CDR1 and CDR2 (germline): LGHDT, YNNKEL (reference sequence). CDR3 nucleotide sequence: TGTGCCAGCAGCCAAGAATGGAAAGAGACCCAGTACTTC. Its translation: CASSQEWKETQYF.

In DNA form, the CDR3 reads TGTGCCAGCAGCTCGGGACAGGGGGTTCCCCTACGTGGCTACACCTTC. Its translation is CASSSGQGVPLRGYTF. The gene calls are TRBV7-9 and TRBJ1-2; 11 bases are a match to TRBD1. The CDR3 runs to 16 residues. V lost 4 bases, J lost 7 bases, and 11 bases stayed unmatched. Germline V gene lookup returns CDR1 SEHNR and CDR2 FQNEAQ (reference sequence).

This clonotype was seen only a few times. The chain links TRBV6-5 to TRBJ2-3; D remains ambiguous. The length of the CDR3 is 15 residues. V was pared by 0 bases and J by 2 bases, with 9 bases between. Germline V CDR1 and CDR2: MNHEY, SVGAGI. CDR3 amino acids: CASSYSVGATDTQYF. The CDR3, as DNA: TGTGCCAGCAGTTACTCTGTAGGAGCCACAGATACGCAGTATTTT.

This clonotype was seen only a few times. V and J are TRBV5-1 and TRBJ2-7; 9 nucleotides align to TRBD2. This CDR3 has 16 amino acids. With 2 bases clipped from V and 7 bases from J, the junction kept 13 bases outside the gene matches. Germline-derived CDR1 and CDR2 are SGHRS and YFSETQ. This CDR3 is CASSFSGRSSIDEQYF. CDR3 coding DNA: TGCGCCAGCAGCTTTAGCGGGAGATCATCTATTGATGAGCAGTACTTC.

This clonotype has more than one count but fewer than ten. The V gene is TRBV19, the J gene TRBJ2-7; D perhaps matches TRBD1 (6 bases). The V gene's germline CDR1 is LNHDA and CDR2 SQIVND (reference sequence). The CDR3 length is 14 residues. With 3 bases removed from V and 2 bases from J, the gap between germline ends came to 11 bases. CDR3 DNA: TGTGCCAGTAGTATCTCTCACAGGGCCTACGAGCAGTACTTC. It yields the protein CASSISHRAYEQYF.

A few counts support this clonotype. This chain links TRBV3-1 with TRBJ1-1, with D perhaps matching TRBD1 (6 bases). This CDR3 is built from 16 residues. The V end was cut by 0 bases, the J end by 6 bases, with 17 bases between. Germline lookup yields CDR1 LGHDT and CDR2 YNNKEL (reference sequence). In DNA form, the CDR3 reads TGTGCCAGCAGCCAAGACCCGACAGGACGAGTCTCTGAAGCTTTCTTT. As protein: CASSQDPTGRVSEAFF. Variable domain in full (rest from reference TRBV3-1 and TRBJ1-1): DTAVSQTPKYLVTQMGNDKSIKCEQNLGHDTMYWYKQDSKKFLKIMFSYNNKELIINETVPNRFSPKSPDKAHLNLHINSLELGDSAVYFCASSQDPTGRVSEAFFGQGTRLTVV.

V and J are TRBV11-2 and TRBJ2-7, with D unclear. Germline-derived CDR1 and CDR2 are SGHAT and FQNNGV. Trimming shortened V by 1 base and J by 5 bases, and 15 bases separated the two germline ends. The CDR3 is 15 amino acids. The CDR3 sequence is CASSLASSGLDEQYV. DNA of the CDR3: TGTGCCAGCAGCTTAGCCTCGTCAGGTCTGGACGAGCAGTACGTC.

V usage is TRBV2 and J usage is TRBJ2-3, with 7 nucleotides matching TRBD2. The junction had 6 bases not matched to a gene; V was cut back by 9 bases and J by 0 bases. CDR1 is SNHLY and CDR2 is FYNNEI in the germline V gene. The CDR3 consists of 14 residues. The CDR3 bases are TGTGCCAGAAACGAGCGGGGTAGCACAGATACGCAGTATTTT. Its translation: CARNERGSTDTQYF.

The genes are TRBV5-1 and TRBJ2-5; 10 positions agree with TRBD1. Germline V lookup: CDR1 SGHRS, CDR2 YFSETQ. V lost 4 bases to trimming and J lost 9 bases; unmatched junction nucleotides: 9. The CDR3 is 14 residues long. CDR3 bases: TGCGCCAGCAGCGCTGGGACAGGGGCCGGGGCCCAGTACTTC. Its translation is CASSAGTGAGAQYF.

The chain joins TRBV21-1 to TRBJ2-1; no DNA check was done on the table's D call, TRBD1. TRBV21-1 is described as a pseudogene. This CDR3 is 16 amino acids long. The CDR3 region has the DNA TGTGCCAGCAGCAAAGCTGAGGCAGGGGTGTGTAATGAGCAGTTCTTC. Translated: CASSKAEAGVCNEQFF.

The gene calls are TRBV10-3 and TRBJ1-5, with D possibly being TRBD1 (5 bases). V was trimmed by 6 bases and J by 9 bases, leaving 18 bases between them. Germline V CDR1 and CDR2: ENHRY, SYGVKD. The CDR3 is made up of 14 amino acids. The DNA of the CDR3 is TGTGCCATCAGCGAGACAGATTCTGTTGTGCCCCAGCATTTT. This encodes CAISETDSVVPQHF.

This clonotype was detected only a few times. The chain links TRBV12-3 or TRBV12-4 to TRBJ1-1; D uncertain. Trimming pared 6 bases from V and 3 bases from J, leaving 8 bases between. The CDR3 has 12 residues. CDR3 nucleotide sequence: TGTGCCAGCAGGCGGGTGGACACTGAAGCTTTCTTT. Translated, it gives CASRRVDTEAFF.

This clonotype was counted only a few times. The gene calls are TRBV25-1 and TRBJ1-2, with 7 bases that match TRBD1. Germline V CDR1 and CDR2: MGHDK, SYGVNS. The CDR3 has 13 amino acids. The junction had 4 bases not matched to a gene; V was cut back by 6 bases and J by 3 bases. The CDR3 region is CASRAGGHYGYTF. The CDR3 DNA sequence: TGTGCCAGCAGGGCAGGGGGGCACTATGGCTACACCTTC.

This clonotype came up a few times. This chain links TRBV20-1 with TRBJ1-2; 8 bases match TRBD1. After removal of 6 bases from V and 1 base from J, the junction contained 16 bases not matched to a gene. The CDR3 extends over 17 amino acids. In germline, CDR1 is DFQATT, CDR2 SNEGSKA (reference sequence). In DNA, the CDR3 is TGCAGTGCCAGCAACAGGGGGATCGTGAACCTTAACTATGGCTACACCTTC. The encoded protein is CSASNRGIVNLNYGYTF.

The chain carries TRBV12-3 or TRBV12-4 and TRBJ2-1; TRBD1 might be the D (6 bases). The V end lost 6 bases, the J end lost 8 bases, and 20 bases lay between the germline ends. The CDR3 loop spans 15 amino acids. The CDR3 bases are TGTGCCAGCAGCTCGGACAGCCTGGCGCACTATGAGCAGTTCTTC. Translation gives CASSSDSLAHYEQFF.

This clonotype appeared a few times. The chain carries TRBV6-5 and TRBJ1-1; D call uncertain. The ends were cut back, 2 bases at V and 3 bases at J, with 16 bases in the middle. CDR3 size: 16 residues. CDR1 is MNHEY and CDR2 is SVGAGI in the germline V gene. The CDR3 reads CASSYPKGWSDTEAFF. CDR3 sequence (DNA): TGTGCCAGCAGTTACCCGAAAGGTTGGAGTGACACTGAAGCTTTCTTT.

This clonotype was counted only a few times. This chain joins TRBV10-1 and TRBJ2-2, with D possibly being TRBD2 (6 bases). The V gene's germline CDR1 is WNHNN and CDR2 SYGVQD (reference sequence). The CDR3 has 14 residues. V lost 3 bases and J 5 bases, leaving 10 bases between the germline ends. The CDR3 bases are TGCGCCAGCAGTGATACCGGGGGAACCGGGGAGCTGTTTTTT. This translates into CASSDTGGTGELFF.